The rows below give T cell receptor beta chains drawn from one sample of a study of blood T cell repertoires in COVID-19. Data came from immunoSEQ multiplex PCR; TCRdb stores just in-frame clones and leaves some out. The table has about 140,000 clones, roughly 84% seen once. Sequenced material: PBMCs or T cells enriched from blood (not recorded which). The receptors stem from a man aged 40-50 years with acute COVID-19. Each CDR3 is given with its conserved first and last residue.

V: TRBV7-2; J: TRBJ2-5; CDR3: CASSLAGQQETQYF
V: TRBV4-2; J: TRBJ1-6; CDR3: CASSQAQYNSPLHF
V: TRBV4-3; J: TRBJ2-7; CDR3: CASSQERQAPYEQYF
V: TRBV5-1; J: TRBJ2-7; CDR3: CASSPLQTYEQYF
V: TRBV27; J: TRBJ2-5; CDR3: CASSFGLALREETQYF
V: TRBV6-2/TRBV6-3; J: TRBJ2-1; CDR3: CASSYEQGLISYNEQFF
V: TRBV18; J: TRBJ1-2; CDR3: CASSPFNSRGGSNYGYTF
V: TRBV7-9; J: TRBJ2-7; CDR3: CASSLVLAGRNEQYF
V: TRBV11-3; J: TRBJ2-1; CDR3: CASSLDPGGGYNEQFF
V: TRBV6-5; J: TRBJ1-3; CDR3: CASSFPQGASGNTIYF
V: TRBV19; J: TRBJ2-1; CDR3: CASSIVFGTGAPRHNEQFF
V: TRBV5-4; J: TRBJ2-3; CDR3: CASSPRTSGRSDTQYF
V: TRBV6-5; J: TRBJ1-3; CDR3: CASSQQGAGNTIYF
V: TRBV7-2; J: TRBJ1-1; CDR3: CASSPSRQAQEVFF
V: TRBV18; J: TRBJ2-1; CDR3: CASSPPRETFPPNNEQFF
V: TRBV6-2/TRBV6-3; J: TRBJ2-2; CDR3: CAGSYDLKQGARTGELFF
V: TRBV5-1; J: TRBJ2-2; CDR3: CASSRDRGVTGELFF
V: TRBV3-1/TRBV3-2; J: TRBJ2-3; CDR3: CASSLPYGLEAPDTQYF
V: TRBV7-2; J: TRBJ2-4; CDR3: CASSLERGNIQYF
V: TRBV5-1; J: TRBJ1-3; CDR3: CASSEQGAGNTIYF
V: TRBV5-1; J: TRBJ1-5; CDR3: CASSLAGVRGQPQHF
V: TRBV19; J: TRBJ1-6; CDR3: CASSTAWGEAPLHF
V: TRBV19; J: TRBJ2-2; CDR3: CASSRQDTGELFF
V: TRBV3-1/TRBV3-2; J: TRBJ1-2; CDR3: CASSARPGQGPRGGYTF
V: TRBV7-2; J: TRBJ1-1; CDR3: CASSPGYRGRGTEAFF
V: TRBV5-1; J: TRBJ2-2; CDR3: CASSISSGGPSNTGELFF
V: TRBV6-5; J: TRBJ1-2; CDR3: CASSTQGLHYGYTF
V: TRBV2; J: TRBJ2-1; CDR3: CASSEARAGVYNEQFF
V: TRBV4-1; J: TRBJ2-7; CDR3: CASSPGQGANEQYF
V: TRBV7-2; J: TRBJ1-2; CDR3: CASSLGLQGYGYTF
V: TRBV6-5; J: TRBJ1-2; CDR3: CASRTREGYTF
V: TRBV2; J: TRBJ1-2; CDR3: CASSPQGDPYGYTF
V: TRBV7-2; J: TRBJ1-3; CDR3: CASSSTGGRAGNTIYF
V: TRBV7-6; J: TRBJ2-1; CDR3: CASSLHNEQFF
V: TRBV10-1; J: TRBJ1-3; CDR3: CASKAGTGGRDTIYF
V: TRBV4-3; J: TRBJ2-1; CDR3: CASSQDRRTGEVSYNEQFF
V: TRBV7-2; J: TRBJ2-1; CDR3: CASSILALTREQFF
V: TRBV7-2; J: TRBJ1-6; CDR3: CASSSGQSGTADSPLHF
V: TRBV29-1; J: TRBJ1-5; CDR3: CSVGRGGDDQPQHF
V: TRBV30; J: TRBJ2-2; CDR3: CAWSTGGITGELFF
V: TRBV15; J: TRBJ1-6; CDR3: CATSRDSDRSNSPLHF
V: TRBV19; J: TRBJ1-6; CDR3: CASSFRSGQGGNSPLHF
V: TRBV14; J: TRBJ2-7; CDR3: CASSQGGPGTGQVYEQYF